This T cell receptor beta chain emerged from a study of T-cell memory formation after mild COVID-19. About the research overall: TCR clustering was largely donor specific.

TCRdb redid the calling of the 5' RACE reads with MiXCR, one entry per CDR3 protein. The sample yields hundreds of thousands of distinct CDR3 sequences, about 16% seen once. CDR3 size: 12 residues. V lost 8 bases to trimming and J lost 5 bases, with 12 bases between them. Germline assignment: CDR1 MNHNY and CDR2 SVGAGI (reference sequence). Notes on the study in general: CM and EM subsets held most contracting CD4+ clones; EMRA held CD8+ ones. Some clones that responded were present in memory (sampled pre-infection), which suggests cross-reactive memory joined. From day 15 to 85, contracting clones were balanced between CD4 and CD8, whereas later expanders leaned toward CD4+.

This clonotype was seen a few times. Antigen specificity is unknown. The chain joins TRBV6-6 to TRBJ2-5, with D perhaps given as TRBD1 or TRBD2 (5 bases each). The source of this sequence is a man aged 18 to 29 who had mild COVID-19 (a few samples of this study predate the infection). Cell type and time point are not known. The sample taken for sequencing was PBMCs or a T cell subset sorted from them (not recorded which). CDR3 in amino acids: CASRTGGETQYF. The CDR3 DNA follows: TGTGCCAGCCGTACAGGCGGGGAGACCCAGTACTTC.